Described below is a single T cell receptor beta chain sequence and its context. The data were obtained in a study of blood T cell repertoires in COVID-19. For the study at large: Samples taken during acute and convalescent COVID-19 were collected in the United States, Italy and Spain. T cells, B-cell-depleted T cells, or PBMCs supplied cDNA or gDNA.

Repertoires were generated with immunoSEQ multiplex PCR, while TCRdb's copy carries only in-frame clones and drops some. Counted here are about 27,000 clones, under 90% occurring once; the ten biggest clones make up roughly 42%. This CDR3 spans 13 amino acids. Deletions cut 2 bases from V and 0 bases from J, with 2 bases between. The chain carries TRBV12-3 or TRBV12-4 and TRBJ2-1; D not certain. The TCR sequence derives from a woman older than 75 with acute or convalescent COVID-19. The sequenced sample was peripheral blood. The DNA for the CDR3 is TGTGCCAGCAGTTTACGCTCCTACAATGAGCAGTTCTTC. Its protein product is CASSLRSYNEQFF.